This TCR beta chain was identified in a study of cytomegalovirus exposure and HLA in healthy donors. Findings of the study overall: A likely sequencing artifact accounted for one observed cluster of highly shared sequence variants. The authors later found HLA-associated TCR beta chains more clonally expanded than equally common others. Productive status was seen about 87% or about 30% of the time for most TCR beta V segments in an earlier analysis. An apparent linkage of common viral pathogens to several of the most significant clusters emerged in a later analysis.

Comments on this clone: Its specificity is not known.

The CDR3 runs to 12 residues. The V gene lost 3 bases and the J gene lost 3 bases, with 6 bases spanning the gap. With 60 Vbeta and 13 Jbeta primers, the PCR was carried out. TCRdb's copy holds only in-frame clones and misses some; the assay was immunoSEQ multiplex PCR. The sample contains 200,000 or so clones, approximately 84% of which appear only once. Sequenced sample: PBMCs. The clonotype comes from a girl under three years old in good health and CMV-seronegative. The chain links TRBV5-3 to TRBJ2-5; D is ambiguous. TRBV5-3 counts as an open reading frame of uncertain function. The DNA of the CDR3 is TGTGCCAGAAGCTCTTTAGAAGAGACCCAGTACTTC. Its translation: CARSSLEETQYF.